Listed here are 17 T cell receptor beta chains from one sample, sequenced in a study of T cell responses to AZD1222 COVID-19 vaccine. Assay: immunoSEQ multiplex PCR; the TCRdb copy retains only in-frame clones and omits some. The data hold 200,000 to 250,000 clones, with around 94% observed a single time. Sequenced material: peripheral blood, taken 28 days after the second dose of the MenACWY control vaccine. Receptor source: an adult who received the MenACWY meningococcal vaccine as a control.

The chain combines TRBV7-6 with TRBJ2-7; 14 nucleotides agree with TRBD2. Germline CDR1 reads SGHVS; CDR2 reads FNYEAQ. V shed 5 bases, J shed 6 bases, and the junction held 9 bases outside the gene matches. The CDR3 has 16 residues. The DNA for the CDR3 is TGTGCCAGCAGCACCGGGGGACTAGCGGGAGCTGGCGAGCAGTACTTC. Residues: CASSTGGLAGAGEQYF.

The chain combines TRBV30 with TRBJ1-6; D is undetermined. Germline V gene lookup returns CDR1 GTSNPN and CDR2 SVGIG (reference sequence). Trimming took off 4 bases at V and 11 bases at J, with 12 bases between the two ends. The CDR3 has 12 amino acids. CDR3 loop: CAWKVTATPLHF. The CDR3 DNA is TGTGCCTGGAAAGTAACAGCGACACCCCTCCACTTT.

This sequence joins TRBV28 and TRBJ2-1; no firm D call. This CDR3 region has 16 residues. Deletions cut 3 bases from V and 3 bases from J, with 15 bases between. Looked up from germline, CDR1 is MDHEN and CDR2 is SYDVKM. The CDR3 spells CASSFYGDKIYNEQFF. CDR3 sequence (DNA): TGTGCCAGCAGTTTTTACGGAGATAAAATCTACAATGAGCAGTTCTTC.

The chain combines TRBV19 with TRBJ2-3, with 7 bases aligning to TRBD1. After removal of 4 bases from V and 0 bases from J, the junction contained 7 bases not matched to a gene. CDR1 and CDR2 (germline): LNHDA, SQIVND (reference sequence). This CDR3 is 16 amino acids long. The CDR3 nucleotides are TGTGCCAGTAGTACCGGGACAGACCTAAGCACAGATACGCAGTATTTT. It is translated as CASSTGTDLSTDTQYF.

The rearrangement joins TRBV29-1 to TRBJ2-1, with 9 nucleotides matching TRBD2. The CDR3 has 12 residues. CDR1 and CDR2 from the germline V gene are SQVTM and ANQGSEA. V was pared by 6 bases and J by 9 bases, with 6 bases of the junction left unmatched. CDR3 sequence (DNA): TGCAGCGTGATAGCGGGAGTCGTTGAGCAGTTCTTC. It translates to CSVIAGVVEQFF.

The CDR3 protein is CASSQASGGAFSYNEQFF. The CDR3 DNA reads TGTGCCAGCAGCCAAGCTAGCGGGGGGGCCTTCTCCTACAATGAGCAGTTCTTC. This chain uses TRBV4-2 with TRBJ2-1, with TRBD2 matching over 12 bases. V trimming: 1 base; J trimming: 0 bases; junction bases outside the gene matches: 4. The CDR3 covers 18 residues. Germline values: CDR1 LGHNA, CDR2 YNFKEQ.

CDR3 DNA: TGTGCCAGCAGGCTAGCCGGGGCCAATGAGCAGTTCTTC. Its translation: CASRLAGANEQFF. The chain couples TRBV12-3 or TRBV12-4 to TRBJ2-1; possibly TRBD1 or TRBD2 for D (5 bases each). Trimming took 6 bases from V and 6 from J, leaving 12 bases between them. The CDR3 spans 13 residues.

The rearrangement uses TRBV19 and TRBJ2-1; tentatively, D is TRBD2 (6 bases). The CDR3 consists of 15 residues. CDR1 and CDR2 from the germline V gene are LNHDA and SQIVND (reference sequence). Between the trimmed V and J ends, which lost 0 bases and 8 bases, there was a span of 14 bases. The CDR3 here is CASSIDIGSTYEQFF. CDR3 DNA sequence: TGTGCCAGTAGTATAGATATCGGGAGCACTTATGAGCAGTTCTTC.

This clone was observed once. V and J are TRBV28 and TRBJ1-2, with D possibly matching TRBD1 (6 bases). Germline lookup yields CDR1 MDHEN and CDR2 SYDVKM. V lost 5 bases to trimming and J lost 6 bases, with 16 bases between them. The CDR3 is 14 amino acids. CDR3 amino acids: CASSRQALGNGYTF. In nucleotides, the CDR3 is TGTGCCAGCAGTCGACAGGCCCTAGGGAATGGCTACACCTTC.

The CDR3 protein is CASTTGTSGRNEQYF. CDR3 DNA: TGTGCCAGCACCACTGGGACTAGCGGGAGGAACGAGCAGTACTTC. V and J are TRBV2 and TRBJ2-7; 15 bases agree with TRBD2. The germline CDR1 and CDR2 sequences are SNHLY and FYNNEI. Unmatched junction bases numbered 6, after V lost 7 bases and J lost 5 bases. The CDR3 is made up of 15 amino acids.

The rearrangement links TRBV5-5 to TRBJ1-2; tentative D call: TRBD1 (6 bases). The V and J ends lost 0 bases and 10 bases respectively, with 13 bases between them. This CDR3 has 13 amino acids. Germline CDR1 and CDR2: SGHKS and YYEKEE (reference sequence). CDR3 in amino acids: CASSLGTDRIYTF. As DNA, the CDR3 is TGTGCCAGCAGCTTGGGGACAGACCGAATCTACACCTTC.

The chain couples TRBV28 to TRBJ2-7; 9 bases match TRBD1. This CDR3 is 16 amino acids long. Germline V lookup: CDR1 MDHEN, CDR2 SYDVKM. Losses at the gene ends were 2 bases for V and 1 base for J; bases not matched to a gene: 6. CDR3 sequence: CASSLPPGTGSYEQYF. In DNA, the CDR3 is TGTGCCAGCAGTTTACCCCCCGGGACAGGGTCCTACGAGCAGTACTTC.

This chain joins TRBV7-2 and TRBJ2-3; 8 bases line up with TRBD2. Trimming at V came to 0 bases and at J to 2 bases, leaving 4 bases not matched to a gene. CDR3 length: 16 residues. Germline assignment: CDR1 SGHTA and CDR2 FQGNSA. In DNA, the CDR3 is TGTGCCAGCAGCTTAGCTAGCGGGGTCCACACAGATACGCAGTATTTT. The encoded protein is CASSLASGVHTDTQYF.

The chain has TRBV6-5 and TRBJ1-3; TRBD1 might be the D (6 bases). Germline V gives CDR1 MNHEY, CDR2 SVGAGI. Trimming shortened V by 7 bases and J by 4 bases, and 11 bases separated the two germline ends. The CDR3 is made up of 13 amino acids. The CDR3 spells CASIRDIGNTIYF. The CDR3 nucleotides read TGTGCCAGCATTCGGGACATCGGAAACACCATATATTTT.

The CDR3 reads CASSPGSRPTEAFF. The CDR3 DNA follows: TGTGCCAGCTCACCCGGGAGCAGACCTACTGAAGCTTTCTTT. The V and J genes are TRBV18 and TRBJ1-1, with D hard to call. The V end lost 3 bases, the J end lost 5 bases, and 13 bases lay between the germline ends. Germline loops: CDR1 KGHSH, CDR2 LQKENI. The CDR3 is 14 amino acids.

The chain links TRBV24-1 to TRBJ1-1; D perhaps matches TRBD1 (6 bases). CDR3 length equals 13 residues. The V end lost 8 bases, the J end lost 1 base, and 10 bases lay between the germline ends. The germline V gene encodes CDR1 KGHDR and CDR2 SFDVKD. CDR3 DNA sequence: TGTGCCACCACCAGGGGCGCGAACACTGAAGCTTTCTTT. Residues: CATTRGANTEAFF.

The chain links TRBV30 to TRBJ2-3; D perhaps matches TRBD1 (6 bases). Trimming shortened V by 0 bases and J by 5 bases, and 12 bases separated the two germline ends. There are 14 residues in the CDR3. The germline V gene has CDR1 GTSNPN and CDR2 SVGIG (reference sequence). The CDR3 DNA sequence: TGTGCCTGGAGTGTAGTTGGGGGCGTAGATACGCAGTATTTT. This translates into CAWSVVGGVDTQYF.